This T cell receptor beta chain is drawn from a study of blood T cell repertoires in COVID-19. The overall study: Collection of acute and convalescent COVID-19 samples took place in the United States, Italy and Spain. Sources were T cells, B-cell-depleted T cells, or PBMCs; the material itself was cDNA or gDNA.

The CDR3 spans 14 residues. V was shortened by 3 bases and J by 0 bases, with 9 bases between the two germline ends. The germline gives CDR1 LNHDA, CDR2 SQIVND (reference sequence). Source study methods: Estimation of nucleated cell counts was performed using reference gene primer amplification. The repertoire was sequenced with immunoSEQ multiplex PCR; TCRdb's copy has only in-frame clones and lacks some. V and J calls and clone size are as listed in that table; D and trimming were resolved from the DNA. The sample contains 200,000 or so clones, about nine tenths of which appear only once. Patients of the Seattle cohort, enrolled during active infection, were followed longitudinally.

J is TRBJ2-7 and V is TRBV19; D unclear. The material sequenced was peripheral blood. The source is a man aged 25 to 45 with COVID-19, enrolled during active disease. The CDR3, as DNA: TGTGCCAGTAGTATTGTGGCGGCCTCCTACGAGCAGTACTTC. Residues: CASSIVAASYEQYF.